Presented here are 19 T cell receptor beta chains from one specimen sequenced in a study of technical replicates of blood from a few donors. The method was immunoSEQ multiplex PCR; TCRdb's version includes in-frame clones alone and lacks a portion of them. The sample holds fewer than 85,000 clones, around 94% seen once. The sequenced material came from T cells isolated from PBMCs. These receptors originate from a human donor in good health.

The rearrangement joins TRBV27 to TRBJ2-2, with D possibly matching TRBD1 (5 bases). The V and J ends lost 2 bases and 4 bases respectively, with 17 bases between them. Germline V gives CDR1 MNHEY, CDR2 SMNVEV (reference sequence). CDR3 length: 17 residues. DNA of the CDR3: TGTGCCAGCAGTTTAGCGGCAGGGAAAACCACCACCGGGGAGCTGTTTTTT. Its protein is CASSLAAGKTTTGELFF.

The CDR3 is CASSLLDGGNYNEQFF. CDR3 nucleotide sequence: TGTGCCAGCAGTTTACTGGACGGAGGAAACTACAATGAGCAGTTCTTC. V is TRBV27 and J is TRBJ2-1; D is perhaps TRBD2 (5 bases). Germline-derived CDR1 and CDR2 are MNHEY and SMNVEV (reference sequence). V lost 2 bases and J lost 3, with 14 bases in between. This CDR3 has 16 residues.

This chain joins TRBV19 and TRBJ2-3; D uncertain. The germline V gene has CDR1 LNHDA and CDR2 SQIVND (reference sequence). Trimming took off 7 bases at V and 0 bases at J, with 17 bases between the two ends. CDR3 length: 16 residues. As DNA, the CDR3 is TGTGCCAGTAAAAGGCATGTGGCGGCTAGCACAGATACGCAGTATTTT. Translation gives CASKRHVAASTDTQYF.

The chain is built from TRBV5-1 and TRBJ2-1, with 9 bases that match TRBD2. The CDR3 covers 17 residues. Germline V gene lookup returns CDR1 SGHRS and CDR2 YFSETQ. V gave up 0 bases and J gave up 0 bases; unmatched junction bases: 4. The CDR3 spells CASSLAAGGYSYNEQFF. Written as DNA, the CDR3 is TGCGCCAGCAGCTTGGCCGCGGGAGGGTACTCCTACAATGAGCAGTTCTTC.

J is TRBJ1-2 and V is TRBV14, with D possibly TRBD1 on 5 matching bases. Germline CDR1 is SGHDN and CDR2 is FVKESK. The CDR3 is made up of 16 amino acids. V dropped 2 bases and J dropped 0 bases, with 13 bases sitting between them. In nucleotides, the CDR3 is TGTGCCAGCAGCCAAACCCACCGACAGCCTAACTATGGCTACACCTTC. Translation gives CASSQTHRQPNYGYTF.

V and J are TRBV18 and TRBJ2-5; D is ambiguous. V was trimmed by 3 bases and J by 2 bases, leaving 7 bases between them. The length of the CDR3 is 13 residues. Germline V gives CDR1 KGHSH, CDR2 LQKENI. CDR3 region: CASSPLPQETQYF. The CDR3 DNA follows: TGTGCCAGCTCACCCCTCCCTCAAGAGACCCAGTACTTC.

The genes are TRBV29-1 and TRBJ1-5, with TRBD1 matching 8 bases. The length of the CDR3 is 17 residues. Trimming took 8 bases from V and 2 from J; bases not matched to a gene: 17. Germline V gene lookup returns CDR1 SQVTM and CDR2 ANQGSEA. The CDR3 nucleotides are TGCAGCCTCGCGGGGGGGACAGGTACAAGGGGCAATCAGCCCCAGCATTTT. Translation: CSLAGGTGTRGNQPQHF. Based on the CDR3 plus reference TRBV29-1 and TRBJ1-5, the full variable domain is SAVISQKPSRDICQRGTSLTIQCQVDSQVTMMFWYRQQPGQSLTLIATANQGSEATYESGFVIDKFPISRPNLTFSTLTVSNMSPEDSSIYLCSLAGGTGTRGNQPQHFGDGTRLSIL.

This rearrangement joins TRBV18 to TRBJ1-1; unclear D gene. V lost 2 bases and J lost 1, with 11 bases in between. Per the germline V gene, CDR1 is KGHSH and CDR2 is LQKENI. The CDR3 extends over 15 amino acids. The CDR3 is CASSPGRAGNTEAFF. CDR3 nucleotide sequence: TGTGCCAGCTCACCAGGGAGGGCCGGGAACACTGAAGCTTTCTTT.

This sequence joins TRBV7-9 and TRBJ1-5; D remains unclear. In germline, CDR1 is SEHNR, CDR2 FQNEAQ (reference sequence). V shed 3 bases and J shed 5 bases, with 5 bases lying between them. CDR3 length: 12 amino acids. This CDR3 reads CASSFSDQPQHF. CDR3 nucleotides: TGTGCCAGCAGCTTTTCAGATCAGCCCCAGCATTTT.

This clone appeared once. The chain carries TRBV9 and TRBJ2-7, with TRBD2 matching over 9 bases. CDR1 is SGDLS and CDR2 is YYNGEE in the germline V gene. With V trimmed by 3 bases and J by 4 bases, 2 bases remained unmatched. This CDR3 comprises 13 residues. DNA for the CDR3: TGTGCCAGCAGCGGGAGCGGGGGGTACGAGCAGTACTTC. Its translation is CASSGSGGYEQYF.

This chain connects TRBV7-9 to TRBJ2-1; perhaps TRBD1 as D (6 bases). Trimming pared 0 bases from V and 9 bases from J, leaving 12 bases between. The CDR3 covers 14 residues. Germline V gene sequence: CDR1 SEHNR, CDR2 FQNEAQ (reference sequence). Here the CDR3 reads CASSLAGQRSEQFF. The CDR3 coding sequence is TGTGCCAGCAGCTTAGCCGGACAGCGAAGTGAGCAGTTCTTC.

With regard to this clone: One end of the junction varies from germline; a read error may be responsible. The V gene is TRBV25-1, the J gene TRBJ1-1; a possible D gene is TRBD1 (6 bases). The germline gives CDR1 MGHDK, CDR2 SYGVNS. The CDR3 has 15 amino acids. The chain's CDR3 is CASSESGGATGPWIF. The CDR3 DNA sequence: TGTGCCAGCAGTGAATCGGGAGGGGCGACAGGCCCTTGGATCTTT.

The V gene is TRBV19, the J gene TRBJ2-7, with 12 nucleotides matching TRBD2. The V segment lost 5 bases and the J segment 1 base; nucleotides outside the gene matches: 3. The CDR3 covers 15 residues. Germline CDR1 LNHDA, CDR2 SQIVND (reference sequence). The CDR3 sequence is CASSRTSGASYEQYF. Here the CDR3 DNA reads TGTGCCAGTAGTCGGACTAGCGGGGCATCCTACGAGCAGTACTTC.

The genes are TRBV11-2 and TRBJ1-3; 8 bases are a match to TRBD1. Trimming cost V 7 bases and J 0 bases; bases outside gene matches: 11. Germline V gives CDR1 SGHAT, CDR2 FQNNGV. There are 17 residues in the CDR3. CDR3 in amino acids: CASIQFGQGISGNTIYF. The CDR3 DNA follows: TGTGCCAGCATCCAATTCGGACAGGGTATCTCTGGAAACACCATATATTTT.

This rearrangement joins TRBV4-2 to TRBJ1-4; 10 bases align to TRBD1. Per the germline V gene, CDR1 is LGHNA and CDR2 is YNFKEQ. The CDR3 consists of 16 residues. V lost 0 bases to trimming and J lost 8 bases; unmatched junction nucleotides: 6. The chain's CDR3 is CASSQDRGQGEEKLFF. CDR3 bases: TGTGCCAGCAGCCAAGATAGAGGACAGGGGGAAGAAAAACTGTTTTTT.

CDR3 sequence: CASSLAGTGFINEQFF. CDR3 in DNA: TGCGCCAGCAGCTTGGCCGGGACAGGTTTCATAAATGAGCAGTTCTTC. The genes are TRBV5-1 and TRBJ2-1; TRBD1 matches at 8 bases. This CDR3 has 16 residues. CDR1 is SGHRS, CDR2 YFSETQ, per germline. V shed 0 bases and J 7 bases; nucleotides not matched to a gene: 9.

This chain uses TRBV2 with TRBJ1-1; possibly TRBD1 for D (5 bases). Between the trimmed V and J ends, which lost 5 bases and 1 base, there was a span of 14 bases. The CDR3 totals 15 residues. The V gene's germline CDR1 is SNHLY and CDR2 FYNNEI. The CDR3 DNA reads as TGTGCCAGCAGTCCTGACAGCCTCCGGAACACTGAAGCTTTCTTT. It is translated as CASSPDSLRNTEAFF.

This chain links TRBV2 with TRBJ2-5; D ambiguous. CDR1 is SNHLY and CDR2 is FYNNEI in the germline V gene. Trimming took 3 bases from V and 1 from J, leaving 9 bases between them. The CDR3 has 14 residues. CDR3 DNA: TGTGCCAGCAGTGAGGAGATCACCCAAGAGACCCAGTACTTC. This sequence encodes CASSEEITQETQYF.

In its sample, this clone was seen once. The chain recombines TRBV30 with TRBJ1-1; D perhaps matches TRBD1 (6 bases). Germline V lookup: CDR1 GTSNPN, CDR2 SVGIG (reference sequence). This CDR3 region has 12 residues. V was pared by 7 bases and J by 0 bases, with 9 bases between. CDR3 sequence: CASGVMNTEAFF. As DNA, the CDR3 is TGTGCCTCAGGGGTTATGAACACTGAAGCTTTCTTT.